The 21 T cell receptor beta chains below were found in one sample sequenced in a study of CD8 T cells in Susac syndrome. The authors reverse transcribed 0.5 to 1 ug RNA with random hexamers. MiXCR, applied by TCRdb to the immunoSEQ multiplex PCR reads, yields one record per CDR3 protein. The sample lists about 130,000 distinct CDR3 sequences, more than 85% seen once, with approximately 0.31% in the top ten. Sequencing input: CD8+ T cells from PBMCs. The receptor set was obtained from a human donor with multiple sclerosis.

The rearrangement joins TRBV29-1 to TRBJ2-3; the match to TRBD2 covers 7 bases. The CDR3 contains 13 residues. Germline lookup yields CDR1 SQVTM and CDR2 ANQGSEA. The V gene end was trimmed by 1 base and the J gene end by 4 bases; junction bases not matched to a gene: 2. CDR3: CSVEGGRADTQYF. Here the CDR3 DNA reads TGCAGCGTTGAAGGGGGGAGGGCAGATACGCAGTATTTT.

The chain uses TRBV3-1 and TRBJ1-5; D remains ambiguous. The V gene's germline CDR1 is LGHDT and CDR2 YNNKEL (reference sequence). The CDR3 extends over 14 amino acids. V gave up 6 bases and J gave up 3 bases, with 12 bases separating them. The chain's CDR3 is CASSPRTANQPQHF. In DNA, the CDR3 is TGTGCCAGCAGTCCTCGGACGGCCAATCAGCCCCAGCATTTT. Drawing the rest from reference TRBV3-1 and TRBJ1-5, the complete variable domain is DTAVSQTPKYLVTQMGNDKSIKCEQNLGHDTMYWYKQDSKKFLKIMFSYNNKELIINETVPNRFSPKSPDKAHLNLHINSLELGDSAVYFCASSPRTANQPQHFGDGTRLSIL.

The CDR3 DNA is TGTGCTAGTGAGGGACTAGCGGGACCCTCCTACGAGCAGTACGTC. Its translation is CASEGLAGPSYEQYV. The J gene is TRBJ2-7, the V gene TRBV12-5, with 13 bases matching TRBD2. Trimming took 7 bases from V and 0 from J; bases not matched to a gene: 3. CDR3 size: 15 residues. In germline, CDR1 is LGHNT, CDR2 FRNRAP.

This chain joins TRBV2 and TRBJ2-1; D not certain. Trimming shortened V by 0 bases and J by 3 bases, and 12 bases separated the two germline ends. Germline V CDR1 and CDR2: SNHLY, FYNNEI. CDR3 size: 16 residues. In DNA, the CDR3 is TGTGCCAGCAGTGAAGCGCTCCAGACACTCTACAATGAGCAGTTCTTC. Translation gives CASSEALQTLYNEQFF. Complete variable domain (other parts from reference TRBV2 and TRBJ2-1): EPEVTQTPSHQVTQMGQEVILRCVPISNHLYFYWYRQILGQKVEFLVSFYNNEISEKSEIFDDQFSVERPDGSNFTLKIRSTKLEDSAMYFCASSEALQTLYNEQFFGPGTRLTVL.

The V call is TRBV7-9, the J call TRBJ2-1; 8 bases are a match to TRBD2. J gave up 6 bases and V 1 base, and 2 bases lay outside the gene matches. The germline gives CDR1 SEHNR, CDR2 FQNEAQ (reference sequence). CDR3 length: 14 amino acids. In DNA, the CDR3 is TGTGCCAGCAGCTTAGTAGCGGGGATCAATGAGCAGTTCTTC. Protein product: CASSLVAGINEQFF.

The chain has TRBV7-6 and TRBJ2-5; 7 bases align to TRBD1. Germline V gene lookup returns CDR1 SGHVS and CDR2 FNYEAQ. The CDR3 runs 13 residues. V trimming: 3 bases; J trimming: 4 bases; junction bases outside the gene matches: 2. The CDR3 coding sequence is TGTGCCAGCAGCTTCGACAGGGCAGAGACCCAGTACTTC. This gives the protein CASSFDRAETQYF.

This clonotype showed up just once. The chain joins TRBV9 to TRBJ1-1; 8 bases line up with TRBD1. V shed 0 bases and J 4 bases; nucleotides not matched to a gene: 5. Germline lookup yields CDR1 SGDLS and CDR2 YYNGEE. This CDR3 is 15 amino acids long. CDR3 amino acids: CASSVADRGGTEAFF. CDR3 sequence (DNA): TGTGCCAGCAGCGTAGCTGACAGGGGCGGCACTGAAGCTTTCTTT.

The CDR3 DNA sequence: TGCGCCAGCAGCTTGGGGACAGGGAGTGACGAGCAGTACTTC. Its translation: CASSLGTGSDEQYF. The V gene is TRBV5-1, the J gene TRBJ2-7; TRBD1 agrees at 8 bases. Germline assignment: CDR1 SGHRS and CDR2 YFSETQ. The junction had 4 bases not matched to a gene; V was cut back by 0 bases and J by 5 bases. The CDR3 runs to 14 residues.

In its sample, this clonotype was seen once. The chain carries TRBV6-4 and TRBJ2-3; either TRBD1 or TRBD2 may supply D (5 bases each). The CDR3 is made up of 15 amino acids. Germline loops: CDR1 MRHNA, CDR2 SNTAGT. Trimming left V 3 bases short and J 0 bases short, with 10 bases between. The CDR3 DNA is TGTGCCAGCAGTGAATCCTGGGGGAGCACAGATACGCAGTATTTT. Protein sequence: CASSESWGSTDTQYF.

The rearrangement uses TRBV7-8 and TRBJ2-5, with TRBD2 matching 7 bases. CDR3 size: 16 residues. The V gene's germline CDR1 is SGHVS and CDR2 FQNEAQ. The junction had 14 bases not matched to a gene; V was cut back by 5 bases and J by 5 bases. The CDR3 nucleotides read TGTGCCAGCAGCCCCGAGGTGGGAGGGCCCGGGGAGACCCAGTACTTC. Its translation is CASSPEVGGPGETQYF.

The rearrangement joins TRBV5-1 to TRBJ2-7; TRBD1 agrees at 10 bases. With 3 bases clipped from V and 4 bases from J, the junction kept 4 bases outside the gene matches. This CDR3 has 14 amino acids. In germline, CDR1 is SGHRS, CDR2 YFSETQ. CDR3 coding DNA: TGCGCCAGCAGCTGGGGACAGGGGTCATACGAGCAGTACTTC. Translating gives CASSWGQGSYEQYF.

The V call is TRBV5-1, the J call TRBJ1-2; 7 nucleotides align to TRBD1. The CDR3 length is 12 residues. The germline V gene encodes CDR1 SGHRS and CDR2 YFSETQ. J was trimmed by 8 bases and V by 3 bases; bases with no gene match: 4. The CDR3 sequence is CASSSDREGYTF. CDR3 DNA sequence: TGCGCCAGCAGCTCCGACAGGGAGGGCTACACCTTC.

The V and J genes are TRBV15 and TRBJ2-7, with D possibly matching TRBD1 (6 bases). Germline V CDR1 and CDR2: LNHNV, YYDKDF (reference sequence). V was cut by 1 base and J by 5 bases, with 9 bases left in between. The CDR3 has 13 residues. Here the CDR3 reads CATSRVQGHEQYF. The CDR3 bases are TGTGCCACCAGCAGAGTACAGGGCCACGAGCAGTACTTC.

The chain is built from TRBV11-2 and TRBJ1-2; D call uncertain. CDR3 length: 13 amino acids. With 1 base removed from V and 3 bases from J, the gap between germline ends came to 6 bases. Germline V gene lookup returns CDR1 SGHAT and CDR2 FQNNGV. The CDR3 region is CASSLGADYGYTF. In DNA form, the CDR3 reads TGTGCCAGCAGCTTAGGGGCCGACTATGGCTACACCTTC.

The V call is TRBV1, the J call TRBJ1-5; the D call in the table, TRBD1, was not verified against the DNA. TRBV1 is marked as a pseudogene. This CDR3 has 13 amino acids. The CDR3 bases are TGCACCAGCAATAACAGGGAGAATCCGCCCCAGCATTTT. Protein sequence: CTSNNRENPPQHF.

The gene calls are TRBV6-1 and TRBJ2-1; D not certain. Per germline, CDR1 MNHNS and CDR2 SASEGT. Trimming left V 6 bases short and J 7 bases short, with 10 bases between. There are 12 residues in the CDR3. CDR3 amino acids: CASRAGLNEQFF. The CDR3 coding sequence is TGTGCCAGCAGGGCTGGGTTAAATGAGCAGTTCTTC.

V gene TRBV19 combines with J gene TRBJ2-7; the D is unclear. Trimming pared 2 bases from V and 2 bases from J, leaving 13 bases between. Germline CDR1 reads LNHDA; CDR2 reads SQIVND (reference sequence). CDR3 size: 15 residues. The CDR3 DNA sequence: TGTGCCAGTAGTATATTGCCGGGTATCCCCTACGAGCAGTACTTC. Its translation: CASSILPGIPYEQYF.

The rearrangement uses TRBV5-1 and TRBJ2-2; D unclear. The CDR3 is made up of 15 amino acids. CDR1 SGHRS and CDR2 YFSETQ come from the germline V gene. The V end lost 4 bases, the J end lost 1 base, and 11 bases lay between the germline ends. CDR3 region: CASSPDRRNTGELFF. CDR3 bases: TGCGCCAGCAGCCCGGACCGTAGGAACACCGGGGAGCTGTTTTTT.

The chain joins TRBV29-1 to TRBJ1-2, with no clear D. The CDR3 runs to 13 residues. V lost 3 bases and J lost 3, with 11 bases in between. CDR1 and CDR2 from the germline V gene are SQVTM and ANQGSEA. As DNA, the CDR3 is TGCAGCGTTGACCCAGAAGACTACTATGGCTACACCTTC. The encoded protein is CSVDPEDYYGYTF.

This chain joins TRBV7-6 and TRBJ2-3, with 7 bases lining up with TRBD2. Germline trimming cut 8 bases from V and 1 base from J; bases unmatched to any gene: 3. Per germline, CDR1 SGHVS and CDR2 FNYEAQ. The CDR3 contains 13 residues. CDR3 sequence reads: CASLAEGTDTQYF. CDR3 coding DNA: TGTGCCAGCCTAGCGGAGGGCACAGATACGCAGTATTTT.

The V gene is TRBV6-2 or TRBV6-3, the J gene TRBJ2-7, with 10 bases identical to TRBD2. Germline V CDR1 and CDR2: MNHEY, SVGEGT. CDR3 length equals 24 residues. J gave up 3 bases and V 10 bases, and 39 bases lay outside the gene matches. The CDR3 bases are TGTGCCACCAGGCGGGACCTTATTTCCCAATGGCTAGCGGGGGAAATTCGTGCAATCTACGAGCAGTACTTC. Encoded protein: CATRRDLISQWLAGEIRAIYEQYF.